Listed below are T cell receptor beta chains from one sample, sequenced in a study of T cell repertoires in cytomegalovirus infection. These TCRs' antigens remain unknown. TCRdb ran MiXCR on the reads and lists one entry per CDR3 protein. Of some 120,000 distinct CDR3 sequences detected, 9.5% to 13% appear once; the ten largest clones hold roughly 31%. Sequenced input: PBMCs, sequenced either directly or after in vitro stimulation (not recorded which). Every receptor here comes from a human donor in good health (CMV status not recorded). Some clones in this sample may be carry-over from other donors' samples. The CDR3 runs from the conserved cysteine through the conserved F or W. Each record gives: J gene, clone size, V gene, D gene, CDR3 DNA, CDR3 protein. A D gene is named only where the DNA matches it firmly. Where a row states a size, it is once, few, many or the class of an expanded clone; other rows omit it.

TRBJ2-3 many TRBV6-1 TRBD2 TGTGCCAGCAGTGACGGCGGGAGCGGGGATACGCAGTATTTT CASSDGGSGDTQYF
TRBJ1-1 many TRBV19 NA TGTGCCAGTACTCCCCAGGGCGTAATTAACACTGAAGCTTTCTTT CASTPQGVINTEAFF
TRBJ2-1 few TRBV19 TRBD1 TGTGCCAGTAGACCGGGACAGGCCCCATGGGAGCAGTTCTTC CASRPGQAPWEQFF
TRBJ1-5 many TRBV4-3 NA TGCGCCAGCAGCCAAGATTTGATAGGCCAGCCCCAGCATTTT CASSQDLIGQPQHF
TRBJ1-2 many TRBV4-1 TRBD1 TGCGCCAGCAGCCAACCCGACAGGGCATATGGCTACACCTTC CASSQPDRAYGYTF
TRBJ1-3 NA TRBV7-6 NA TGTGCCAGCAGCCCCAACCTATGGAACACCATATATTTT CASSPNLWNTIYF
TRBJ2-1 few TRBV12-3/TRBV12-4 NA TGTGCCAGCAGTTTACTAGACTACAATGAGCAGTTCTTC CASSLLDYNEQFF
TRBJ2-3 many TRBV7-8 TRBD2 TGTGCCAGCAGCTCCCCCCGGTTAGCGGGAGGGCCGGCGTCATTTTTCCCCTGGGATACGCAGTATTTT CASSSPRLAGGPASFFPWDTQYF
TRBJ2-2 many TRBV2 NA TGTGCCAGAGGGGGGGGAACGAACACCGGGGAGCTGTTTTTT CARGGGTNTGELFF
TRBJ1-1 many TRBV4-1 NA TGCGCCAGCAGTCATAACACTGAAGCTTTCTTT CASSHNTEAFF
TRBJ2-2 many TRBV6-1 NA TGTGCCAGCAGTGCCTTATACACCGGGGAGCTGTTTTTT CASSALYTGELFF
TRBJ2-3 few TRBV7-2 TRBD2 TGTGCCAGCAGCTTACTAGCGGGAGGGCCGTCAGATACGCAGTATTTT CASSLLAGGPSDTQYF
TRBJ2-1 many TRBV7-8 NA TGTGCCAGCAGCTTAGCGGGAGAGCTCAATGAGCAGTTCTTC CASSLAGELNEQFF
TRBJ1-1 many TRBV7-2 NA TGTGCCAGCAGTAAACAGAGGAACACTGAAGCTTTCTTT CASSKQRNTEAFF
TRBJ2-5 many TRBV7-6 NA TGTGCCAGCAGCTCAGGGGTACCCCGCGAGACCCAGTACTTC CASSSGVPRETQYF
TRBJ1-3 few TRBV4-1 NA TGCGCCAGCAGCCAAGTTTCCGTCGCGGGAAACACCATATATTTT CASSQVSVAGNTIYF
TRBJ2-5 few TRBV20-1 NA TGCAGTGCTAGAGATCCCACAGGTCAAGAGACCCAGTACTTC CSARDPTGQETQYF
TRBJ2-7 many TRBV7-9 TRBD1 TGTGCCAGCAGGTCCGGGACAGGGTTGATAGAGCAGTACTTC CASRSGTGLIEQYF
TRBJ2-7 many TRBV7-2 NA TGTGCCAGCAGCTTACCTTCCTACGAGCAGTACTTC CASSLPSYEQYF
TRBJ1-4 many TRBV7-2 NA TGTGCCAGCAGCTTAGGGGGAAACCAATACGAAAAACTGTTTTTT CASSLGGNQYEKLFF
TRBJ1-1 medium-sized TRBV19 TRBD1 TGTGCCAGTAGTATTAGGGGACAGGGGACTGAAGCTTTCTTT CASSIRGQGTEAFF
TRBJ2-3 few TRBV7-3 NA TGTGCCAGCAGCCCCGGGACCCACCCATCGGATACGCAGTATTTT CASSPGTHPSDTQYF
TRBJ1-5 many TRBV7-8 NA TGTGCCAGCAGTCTTACCGGCAATCAGCCCCAGCATTTT CASSLTGNQPQHF
TRBJ2-3 few TRBV7-9 TRBD2 TGTGCCAGCAGCCCCGGACTAGCGGAAACAGATACGCAGTATTTT CASSPGLAETDTQYF
TRBJ2-5 many TRBV11-3 TRBD2 TGTGCCAGCAGCTCGTGGGAGGCTAGCGGTCAAGAGACCCAGTACTTC CASSSWEASGQETQYF
TRBJ2-1 many TRBV7-9 NA TGTGCCAGCAGCTGGGCTTACAATGAGCAGTTCTTC CASSWAYNEQFF
TRBJ2-1 NA TRBV2 NA TGTGCCAGCAGTGAATACAGGGTCCTAGAAAAGTTCTTC CASSEYRVLEKFF
TRBJ2-2 few TRBV2 TRBD2 TGTGCCAGCAGTGAAGCTGGGCTAGCGGGAGGGATCACCGGGGAGCTGTTTTTT CASSEAGLAGGITGELFF
TRBJ1-5 NA TRBV30 TRBD1 TGTGCCTGGAGTCGGGGGTGGTCGTCGGGACAGAAGTATCAGCCCCAGCATTTT CAWSRGWSSGQKYQPQHF
TRBJ1-1 few TRBV28 NA TGTGCCAGCAGTTTATGGGTCGGGAACACTGAAGCTTTCTTT CASSLWVGNTEAFF
TRBJ2-1 few TRBV27 TRBD2 TGTGCCAGCAGTTCACCGGGACTACCTTTATCGGAGCAGTTCTTC CASSSPGLPLSEQFF
TRBJ2-7 few TRBV7-6 NA TGTGCCAGCAGCCCCATCGGGAGTGGGTTCTACGAGCAGTACTTC CASSPIGSGFYEQYF
TRBJ2-1 few TRBV19 NA TGTGCCAGTAGTATAGGGCTAGCGCGTTACAATGAGCAGTTCTTC CASSIGLARYNEQFF
TRBJ2-1 many TRBV28 TRBD2 TGTGCCAGCAGCCCTTACGGGACTAGCGTAAACAATGAGCAGTTCTTC CASSPYGTSVNNEQFF
TRBJ2-1 few TRBV4-3 NA TGCGCCAGCAGCCAAGATCGATTCAGGGGTTACAATGAGCAGTTCTTC CASSQDRFRGYNEQFF
TRBJ2-7 few TRBV7-2 TRBD1 TGTGCCAGCAGCTGGGACAGAGACTACGAGCAGTACTTC CASSWDRDYEQYF
TRBJ2-7 many TRBV7-2 TRBD2 TGTGCCAGCAGCTTAGTGGCTAGCGGGAGTATGGGGGAGCAGTACTTC CASSLVASGSMGEQYF
TRBJ1-2 NA TRBV7-9 TRBD1 TGTGCCAGCAGCTCCTCGGACAGGGATAACTATGGCTACACCTTC CASSSSDRDNYGYTF
TRBJ2-1 NA TRBV6-2/TRBV6-3 TRBD2 TGTGCCAGCAAAAAATTAATCGGACTAGCCACCTACAATGAGCAGTTCTTC CASKKLIGLATYNEQFF
TRBJ2-1 many TRBV12-3/TRBV12-4 TRBD1 TGTGCCAGCAGTCCGGGACAGGGTACCTCCAATGAGCAGTTCTTC CASSPGQGTSNEQFF
TRBJ2-7 NA TRBV10-3 TRBD1 TGTGCCATCAGTCGACAGGGCTCCTACGAGCAGTACTTC CAISRQGSYEQYF
TRBJ1-1 few TRBV10-3 NA TGTGCCATCAGTGAGTGGACACCGAACACTGAAGCTTTCTTT CAISEWTPNTEAFF
TRBJ2-2 many TRBV27 NA TGTGCCAGCAGTTTCCAAAACCACGGGGAGCTGTTTTTT CASSFQNHGELFF
TRBJ1-4 few TRBV28 TRBD1 TGTGCCAGCAGTCCCCACTCTCAGGGGGCACGTGAAAAACTGTTTTTT CASSPHSQGAREKLFF
TRBJ2-4 few TRBV28 NA TGTGCCAGCAGTAACGGGACCCCTAGGCCCAAAAACATTCAGTACTTC CASSNGTPRPKNIQYF
TRBJ1-2 NA TRBV19 TRBD1 TGTGCCAGTAGCACCAGGGGGACCCAAGGCCGCAGGGTATTTTATGGCTACACCTTC CASSTRGTQGRRVFYGYTF
TRBJ2-2 many TRBV7-9 NA TGTGCCAGCAGCTCACATGCTAACGGGGAGCTGTTTTTT CASSSHANGELFF
TRBJ2-5 many TRBV19 TRBD1 TGTGCCAGTAGCCTCGGGAAGGGGGCCCAAGAGACCCAGTACTTC CASSLGKGAQETQYF
TRBJ2-1 few TRBV6-2/TRBV6-3 TRBD2 TGTGCCAGCAGTTACTTCTCCGGGGCGGGAGGTGACAATGAGCAGTTCTTC CASSYFSGAGGDNEQFF
TRBJ2-5 many TRBV7-2 TRBD2 TGTGCCAGCAGCACAATAGCGGGAGGGCCACTGGAGACCCAGTACTTC CASSTIAGGPLETQYF